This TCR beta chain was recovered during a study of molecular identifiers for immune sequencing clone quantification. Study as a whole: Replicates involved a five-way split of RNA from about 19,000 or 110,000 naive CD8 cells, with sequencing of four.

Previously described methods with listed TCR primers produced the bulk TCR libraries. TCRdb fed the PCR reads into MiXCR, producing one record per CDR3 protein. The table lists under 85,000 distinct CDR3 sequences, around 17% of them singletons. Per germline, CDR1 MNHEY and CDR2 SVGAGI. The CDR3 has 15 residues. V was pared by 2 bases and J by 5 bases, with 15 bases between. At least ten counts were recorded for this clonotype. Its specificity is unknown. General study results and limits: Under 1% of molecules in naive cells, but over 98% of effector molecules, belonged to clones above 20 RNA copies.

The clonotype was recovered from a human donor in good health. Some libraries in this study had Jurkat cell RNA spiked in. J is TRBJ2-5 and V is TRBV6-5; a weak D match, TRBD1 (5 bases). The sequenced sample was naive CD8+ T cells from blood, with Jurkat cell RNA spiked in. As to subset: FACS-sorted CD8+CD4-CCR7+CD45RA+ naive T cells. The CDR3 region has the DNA TGTGCCAGCAGTTACGGGGCTTCTTTCGGGGAGACCCAGTACTTC. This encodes CASSYGASFGETQYF.